This T cell receptor beta chain emerged from a study of CD8+CD57+ T cells in acquired aplastic anemia. Study-level information: The DNA of sorted CD4+ and CD8+ cells averaged about 3 ug. Approximately 10 million reads, on average, were obtained for CD4+ cells from healthy donors. General study points: Patients and controls were not found to differ significantly in CD8+ Simpson's diversity.

This clonotype was seen ten or more times. Its target is unknown. V was pared by 5 bases and J by 0 bases, with 17 bases between. Germline V gene sequence: CDR1 MRHNA, CDR2 SNTAGT. CDR3 length equals 17 residues. The template used for profiling TCR beta VDJ and CDR3 was genomic DNA. TCRdb re-called the reads through MiXCR, storing one row per CDR3 protein. This repertoire shows more than 100,000 distinct CDR3 sequences, more than 35% found once; its top ten account for 6.5% to 10%. This clonotype was obtained from a human donor in good health, serving as a control. The chain couples TRBV6-4 to TRBJ1-3; D call uncertain. The specimen sequenced was sorted CD4+, CD8+, or CD8+CD57+ T cells (not recorded which) from PBMCs. The CDR3 sequence is CASSNRGGLSSGNTIYF. For the CDR3, the DNA is TGTGCCAGCAGTAACCGCGGAGGGCTGAGCTCTGGAAACACCATATATTTT.